These T cell receptor beta chains were read from a single sample in a study of cytomegalovirus exposure and HLA in healthy donors. The method was immunoSEQ multiplex PCR; TCRdb's version includes in-frame clones alone and lacks a portion of them. Here the sample spans more than 130,000 clones, about four fifths being singletons. Sequences were obtained from PBMCs. The receptors shown here come from a man younger than 45 in good health and CMV-seronegative. CDR3s include the opening cysteine and the closing phenylalanine or tryptophan. D genes are given only for firm matches. Not every row has a clone size; where given, it reads once, few, many or a size class.

>TRBV29-1|TRBD1|TRBJ2-7|NA
CSVGQGMSSYEQYF
TGCAGCGTTGGACAGGGAATGTCTTCCTACGAGCAGTACTTC
>TRBV27|TRBD2|TRBJ2-3|NA
CASSSAGGADTQYF
TGTGCCAGCAGTTCAGCGGGAGGCGCAGATACGCAGTATTTT
>TRBV4-2|NA|TRBJ2-3|NA
CASSQAADLSTDTQYF
TGTGCCAGCAGCCAAGCAGCGGATCTGAGTACAGATACGCAGTATTTT
>TRBV28|TRBD1|TRBJ2-7|NA
CASTHANRGFRDEQYF
TGTGCCAGCACCCATGCGAACAGGGGGTTTAGGGACGAGCAGTACTTC
>TRBV28|NA|TRBJ1-3|NA
CASSFYVRAGNTIYF
TGTGCCAGCAGCTTTTACGTCAGGGCTGGAAACACCATATATTTT
>TRBV5-4|TRBD2|TRBJ2-5|NA
CASTPGLAGQETQYF
TGTGCCAGCACCCCGGGACTAGCGGGCCAAGAGACCCAGTACTTC
>TRBV28|TRBD2|TRBJ2-1|NA
CASSLTSGSLIGVRFF
TGTGCCAGCAGTTTGACTAGCGGGAGCCTTATCGGAGTACGGTTCTTC
>TRBV5-1|NA|TRBJ2-5|NA
CASSLYTGLQETQYF
TGCGCCAGCAGCCTTTACACAGGGCTACAAGAGACCCAGTACTTC
>TRBV30|TRBD1|TRBJ1-2|NA
CAWSGDRLGGYTF
TGTGCCTGGAGTGGGGACAGGCTCGGGGGCTACACCTTC
>TRBV27|NA|TRBJ2-1|NA
CASSSAPLRGEQFF
TGTGCCAGCAGTTCCGCTCCACTGAGAGGTGAGCAGTTCTTC
>TRBV6-1|NA|TRBJ1-5|NA
CASKIAYSNQPQHF
TGTGCCAGCAAAATCGCGTATAGCAATCAGCCCCAGCATTTT
>TRBV28|TRBD1|TRBJ1-5|once
CASSPTRTGDRQPQHF
TGTGCCAGCAGCCCAACCCGGACAGGGGACCGTCAGCCCCAGCATTTT
>TRBV2|NA|TRBJ2-7|NA
CASIAFRGADEQYF
TGTGCCAGCATAGCCTTCAGGGGGGCGGACGAGCAGTACTTC
>TRBV28|NA|TRBJ1-5|few
CASSLGQLRNQPQHF
TGTGCCAGCAGTCTTGGACAGCTGAGAAACCAGCCCCAGCATTTT
>TRBV18|TRBD1|TRBJ2-7|NA
CASSPLLKGGIHEQYF
TGTGCCAGCTCACCACTTCTCAAAGGGGGCATCCACGAGCAGTACTTC
>TRBV5-6|NA|TRBJ2-7|few
CASSSGLPEQYF
TGTGCCAGCAGCTCTGGGCTCCCCGAGCAGTACTTC
>TRBV5-8|TRBD1|TRBJ1-1|NA
CASSLRQGNTEAFF
TGTGCCAGCAGCTTGCGACAGGGGAACACTGAAGCTTTCTTT